Listed below are T cell receptor beta chains from one sample, sequenced in a study of T cell responses to AZD1222 COVID-19 vaccine. The protocol was immunoSEQ multiplex PCR, while the TCRdb copy is restricted to in-frame clones and leaves out a portion. The sample contains approximately 200,000 clones, around 94% of which appear only once. This material consisted of peripheral blood, taken 28 days after the second dose of the MenACWY control vaccine. These receptors all come from an adult who received the MenACWY meningococcal vaccine as a control. Both conserved end residues are part of each CDR3. The D gene is left open where the match is weak. Part of the rows lack a size; the others show once, few, many or a class for expanded clones.

d_call	v_call	clone_size	j_call	cdr3_nt	cdr3_aa
TRBD2	TRBV15	.	TRBJ2-1	TGTGCCACCAGCAGACCACGGGGGGCCTACAATGAGCAGTTCTTC	CATSRPRGAYNEQFF
.	TRBV27	.	TRBJ1-4	TGTGCCAGCAGCCCACAGGGAACTAATGAAAAACTGTTTTTT	CASSPQGTNEKLFF
.	TRBV19	.	TRBJ1-4	TGTGCCAGTAGGGACGGATCAACTAATGAAAAACTGTTTTTT	CASRDGSTNEKLFF
.	TRBV5-4	.	TRBJ1-6	TGTGCCAGCAGCGGCAGTGGACTGAATTCACCCCTCCACTTT	CASSGSGLNSPLHF
.	TRBV4-1	.	TRBJ2-3	TGCGCCAGCAAAGCACCGGGCCGGAGGACAGATACGCAGTATTTT	CASKAPGRRTDTQYF
TRBD1	TRBV4-3	.	TRBJ2-7	TGCGCCAGCAGCCAGGCCGTACCGGGACAGGGTGGTTACGAGCAGTACTTC	CASSQAVPGQGGYEQYF
.	TRBV3-1/TRBV3-2	.	TRBJ1-1	TGTGCCAGCAGCCAAGTCGGAGGCAGCATCGACGAAGCTTTCTTT	CASSQVGGSIDEAFF
.	TRBV5-4	.	TRBJ1-3	TGTGCCAGCAGCTTGTCAGGGATGCGTGGAAACACCATATATTTT	CASSLSGMRGNTIYF
.	TRBV27	.	TRBJ2-7	TGTGCCAGCAGTTTATCCCCAATAGGGTCCTACGAGCAGTACTTC	CASSLSPIGSYEQYF
.	TRBV28	.	TRBJ2-7	TGTGCCAGGGCACTTTGGAGGGGCTACTCCTACGAGCAGTACTTC	CARALWRGYSYEQYF
TRBD2	TRBV7-7	.	TRBJ2-1	TGTGCTAGCAGCTTGGGACTAGCGGGGATCAATGAGCAGTTCTTC	CASSLGLAGINEQFF
.	TRBV27	.	TRBJ2-7	TGTGCCAGCAGTACCAGCCGCCAGACTAGTTCTTACGAGCAGTACTTC	CASSTSRQTSSYEQYF
.	TRBV30	once	TRBJ1-2	TGTGCCTGGAGTGCCGGGCTTGGCTACACCTTC	CAWSAGLGYTF
.	TRBV7-3	.	TRBJ2-1	TGTGCCAGCAGCCCTACCGGAGCAGGGCCGAGCTCCTACAATGAGCAGTTCTTC	CASSPTGAGPSSYNEQFF
.	TRBV9	.	TRBJ1-2	TGTGCCAGCAGCGTAGACGGCCACGGCTACACCTTC	CASSVDGHGYTF